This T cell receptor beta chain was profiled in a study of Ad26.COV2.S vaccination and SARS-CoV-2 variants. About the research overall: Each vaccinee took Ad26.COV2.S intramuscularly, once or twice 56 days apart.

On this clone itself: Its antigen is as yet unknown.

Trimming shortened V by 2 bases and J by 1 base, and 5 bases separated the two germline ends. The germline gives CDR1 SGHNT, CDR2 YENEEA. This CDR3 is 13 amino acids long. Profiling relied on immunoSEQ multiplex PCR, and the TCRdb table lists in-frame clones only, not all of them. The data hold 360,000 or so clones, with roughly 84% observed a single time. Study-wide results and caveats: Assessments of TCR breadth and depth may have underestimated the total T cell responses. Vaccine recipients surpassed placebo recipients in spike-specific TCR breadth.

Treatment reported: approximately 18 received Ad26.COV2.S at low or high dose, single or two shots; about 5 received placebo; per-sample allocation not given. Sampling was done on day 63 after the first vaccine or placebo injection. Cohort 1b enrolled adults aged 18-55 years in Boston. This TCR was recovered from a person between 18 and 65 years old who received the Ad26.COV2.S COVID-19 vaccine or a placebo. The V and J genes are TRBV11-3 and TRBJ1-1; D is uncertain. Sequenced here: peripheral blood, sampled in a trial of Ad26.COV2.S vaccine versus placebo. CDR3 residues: CASSLTSNTEAFF. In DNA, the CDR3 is TGTGCCAGCAGCTTAACCTCGAACACTGAAGCTTTCTTT.